This TCR beta chain stems from a study of spatial heterogeneity in lung cancer (dated by TCRdb to 2018 to 2020). Some background on the complete study: Beta-chain transcripts were consistently detected in greater numbers than alpha-chain transcripts, which likely reflects a higher abundance of beta-chain transcripts. The study linked features of the TCR repertoire to counts of nonsynonymous mutations, which were determined by whole-exome sequencing of tumor tissue. Both alpha and beta chains were TCR-sequenced in samples taken at surgery, namely 220 tumor regions, around 64 matched nontumor lung samples and around 53 PBMC samples. In non-small cell lung cancer, the study made a quantitative comparison of TCR alpha and beta repertoires among multiple tumor regions, matched nontumor lung and blood. In the raw uncorrected reads, each unique combination of TCR and UMI appeared more than ten times on average.

Interpreted using the paper, the time point label stands for: sample taken at primary tumor resection. TCR sequencing used whole RNA extracted from tumor and nontumor lung tissue, or from cryopreserved PBMC samples, without cell sorting. Samples were obtained from roughly 72 patients with early-stage, untreated non-small cell lung cancer from the lung TRACERx cohort. Patients were selected for TCR sequencing only if sufficient RNA was available from at least two tumor regions. Only a few counts were recorded for this clonotype. Its antigen has not been determined. No base-level quality is on record; no much larger clone is a single base apart. The library was made by 5' RACE. TCRdb names NextSeq 500 as the instrument used. In the TCR library protocol, a unique molecular identifier was attached to each TCR cDNA molecule so that PCR and sequencing errors could be corrected. The authors' pipeline ran thus. Decombinator tools were used for TCR identification, UMI-based error correction and CDR3 extraction. TCRs above a frequency of 2 per 1,000, corresponding to the top 1% of the tumor frequency distribution, were defined as expanded. Rényi diversity was computed with the R vegan package after subsampling each repertoire 100 times to 5,000 TCRs. CDR3 similarity networks were built from amino acid triplet string-kernel similarity, connecting CDR3s with pairwise similarity above 0.82. TCRdb trimmed the raw reads at Q25, called clones with MiXCR and kept productive beta chains. Every CDR3 protein is listed once, alongside the most common genes and DNA of its rows. These V and J calls derive from TCRdb rather than the authors' analysis. Counted in this sample were about 2,800 distinct CDR3 sequences; under 35% of them appeared once. The ten biggest clones cover approximately 69% of the sample.

The paper's findings and limits, for the study overall: Confirming at a functional level the hypothesis that regional TCRs recognize regional mutations was considered to require additional single-cell paired TCR alpha and beta sequencing. Ubiquitous expanded tumor TCRs were detected in blood more often at tumor resection than at routine follow-up.

The CDR3 has 12 amino acids, counting the end cysteine and phenylalanine. The only DNA kept is the CDR3, 36 bases in frame from the first base. CDR1 and CDR2 are read off the germline V gene (reference sequence) as SEHNR and FQNEAQ. V lost 5 bases and J lost 6 bases; the stretch between them is 7 bases long. The chain is encoded by TRBV7-9 joined to TRBJ2-2, with no confident D gene call. The sample was PBMCs, taken at surgery. This sequence originates from a male donor with early-stage non-small cell lung cancer. For the CDR3, the sequence is CASSPQPGELFF. Here is the DNA: TGTGCCAGCAGCCCCCAACCCGGGGAGCTGTTTTTT.